These 31 T cell receptor beta chains came from one sample sequenced in a study of blood T cell repertoires in COVID-19 (dated by TCRdb to 2018 to 2021). The library came from the immunoSEQ multiplex PCR assay. Not all clones reach the TCRdb copy of this immuneACCESS table, which keeps in-frame sequences only. Checked studies attribute under half of the gap to unresolved V genes and leave the rest unexplained. The sample has nearly 200,000 clones on record, roughly 90% of them singletons. In total, the top ten clones hold approximately 8.1% of the sample. The sample taken for sequencing was PBMCs or T cells enriched from blood (not recorded which). The receptor source for this set is a woman between 18 and 29 years old who had recovered from COVID-19.

The rearrangement joins TRBV7-2 to TRBJ1-2; perhaps TRBD1 as D (5 bases). With 4 bases removed from V and 5 bases from J, the gap between germline ends came to 17 bases. The germline V gene has CDR1 SGHTA and CDR2 FQGNSA. The CDR3 is 15 residues long. CDR3 protein: CASSSRRGGTYGYTF. The CDR3 DNA reads TGTGCCAGCAGCTCCCGTCGGGGGGGAACTTATGGCTACACCTTC. Full variable domain (outside the CDR3, taken from reference TRBV7-2 and TRBJ1-2): GAGVSQSPSNKVTEKGKDVELRCDPISGHTALYWYRQSLGQGLEFLIYFQGNSAPDKSGLPSDRFSAERTGGSVSTLTIQRTQQEDSAVYLCASSSRRGGTYGYTFGSGTRLTVV.

Only one count was recorded for this clone. This is likely a read error, given that the CDR3 carries no conserved phenylalanine or tryptophan at its end. Because the CDR3's place on the DNA is in doubt, the DNA is left out and the CDR3 is given as listed by TCRdb. The chain has TRBV5-7 and TRBJ1-5; the table's D gene call, TRBD1, was not cross checked with the DNA. TRBV5-7 qualifies as an ORF whose function is uncertain. The CDR3 totals 12 residues, both ends included. CDR3 residues: CASSLEGTEGPG.

V gene TRBV18 combines with J gene TRBJ1-1; D may be TRBD1 (5 bases). With 3 bases removed from V and 1 base from J, the gap between germline ends came to 12 bases. This CDR3 is built from 15 residues. Per the germline V gene, CDR1 is KGHSH and CDR2 is LQKENI. CDR3 sequence (DNA): TGTGCCAGCTCACCGACAGCGTTCCCGAACACTGAAGCTTTCTTT. Encoded protein: CASSPTAFPNTEAFF.

The rearrangement links TRBV28 to TRBJ1-2; TRBD1 matches 9 bases. The CDR3 length is 13 residues. Germline V gives CDR1 MDHEN, CDR2 SYDVKM. The V and J ends lost 7 bases and 7 bases, in that order; junction bases with no gene match: 7. DNA for the CDR3: TGTGCCAGCACCCCCGGGACAGGGACTGGCTACACCTTC. The encoded protein is CASTPGTGTGYTF.

The chain joins TRBV2 to TRBJ2-6; unclear D gene. Germline lookup yields CDR1 SNHLY and CDR2 FYNNEI. The V end lost 7 bases, the J end lost 2 bases, and 9 bases lay between the germline ends. The CDR3 is made up of 14 amino acids. CDR3 region: CASNGPTGANVLTF. For the CDR3, the DNA is TGTGCCAGCAATGGGCCCACTGGGGCCAACGTCCTGACTTTC.

This clone appeared once. This chain links TRBV5-1 with TRBJ1-2, with 7 bases fitting TRBD1. CDR1 is SGHRS, CDR2 YFSETQ, per germline. Trimming took 4 bases from V and 0 from J; bases not matched to a gene: 3. This CDR3 has 14 residues. CDR3 nucleotides: TGCGCCAGCAGCCCGGGACAGACTAACTATGGCTACACCTTC. Translating it yields CASSPGQTNYGYTF.

Only one count was recorded for this clone. The CDR3 coding sequence is TGTGCCAGCAGCCAAGAGATTCCCCAGGAGCAGTACTTC. Translation: CASSQEIPQEQYF. This chain connects TRBV3-1 (or the pseudogene TRBV3-2) to TRBJ2-7; no clear D gene. This CDR3 has 13 residues. CDR1 and CDR2 (germline): LGHDT, YNNKEL (reference sequence). Trimming cost V 0 bases and J 7 bases, with 10 bases left between them.

The V and J genes are TRBV5-4 and TRBJ2-2; TRBD2 agrees at 15 bases. V shed 5 bases, J shed 2 bases, and the junction held 4 bases outside the gene matches. From germline, CDR1 is SGHNT and CDR2 YYREEE (reference sequence). The CDR3 spans 17 residues. CDR3 DNA: TGTGCCAGCAGAAAGGGACTAGCGGGGGGCAACACCGGGGAGCTGTTTTTT. Amino acid sequence: CASRKGLAGGNTGELFF.

The J gene is TRBJ2-6, the V gene TRBV5-4; no definite D call. The germline CDR1 and CDR2 sequences are SGHNT and YYREEE (reference sequence). This CDR3 region has 15 residues. V lost 4 bases to trimming and J lost 1 base, with 9 bases between them. CDR3 sequence: CASSPSRSGANVLTF. CDR3 sequence (DNA): TGTGCCAGCAGCCCCTCGCGGTCTGGGGCCAACGTCCTGACTTTC.

A single count supports this clone. The V and J genes are TRBV27 and TRBJ2-7; 8 positions agree with TRBD2. The CDR3 is 15 residues long. Germline assignment: CDR1 MNHEY and CDR2 SMNVEV (reference sequence). V gave up 9 bases and J gave up 5 bases; unmatched junction bases: 15. The CDR3 bases are TGTGCCAGTACATCCGGGACTAGAGAAGTCAACGAGCAGTACTTC. Protein product: CASTSGTREVNEQYF.

The V and J genes are TRBV19 and TRBJ2-3; D is possibly TRBD2 (5 bases). V lost 6 bases and J lost 6, with 16 bases in between. Germline CDR1 is LNHDA and CDR2 is SQIVND (reference sequence). This CDR3 region has 14 residues. The CDR3 DNA is TGTGCCAGTAGCCGTCCGGACGGGGTGGATACGCAGTATTTT. Amino acids: CASSRPDGVDTQYF.

The chain joins TRBV10-3 to TRBJ2-5, with TRBD2 matching 14 bases. V gave up 11 bases and J gave up 9 bases; unmatched junction bases: 17. This CDR3 is built from 16 residues. From germline, CDR1 is ENHRY and CDR2 SYGVKD. This CDR3 reads CALPTSGGAPPRAQYF. As DNA, the CDR3 is TGTGCCTTACCGACTAGCGGGGGGGCCCCCCCAAGGGCCCAGTACTTC.

The chain carries TRBV2 and TRBJ2-1, with TRBD2 identical over 8 bases. This CDR3 has 14 residues. Germline loops: CDR1 SNHLY, CDR2 FYNNEI. V was pared by 6 bases and J by 7 bases, with 8 bases of the junction left unmatched. The DNA for the CDR3 is TGTGCCAGCAGGGTAGCGGGGATCGGAAATGAGCAGTTCTTC. It specifies CASRVAGIGNEQFF.

V usage is TRBV12-5 and J usage is TRBJ2-7; a possible D gene is TRBD2 (6 bases). V was pared by 0 bases and J by 9 bases, with 18 bases between. CDR1 is LGHNT, CDR2 FRNRAP, per germline. The CDR3 has 15 amino acids. Written as DNA, the CDR3 is TGTGCTAGTGGTTTGGTAAAGGGAGGATATATGTTGCAGTACTTC. It yields the protein CASGLVKGGYMLQYF.

This clone was counted only a few times. Other DNA variants within this sample encode the same CDR3. The rearrangement joins TRBV6-1 to TRBJ1-5; maybe TRBD1 (6 bases). Germline assignment: CDR1 MNHNS and CDR2 SASEGT. Trimming took off 3 bases at V and 4 bases at J, with 10 bases between the two ends. The CDR3 covers 14 residues. CDR3 bases: TGTGCCAGCAGTGAGGGAGGGGGTAATCAGCCCCAGCATTTT. This gives the protein CASSEGGGNQPQHF.

V is TRBV6-9 and J is TRBJ1-2; D is unresolved. Trimming left V 3 bases short and J 8 bases short, with 10 bases between. The V gene's germline CDR1 is MNHGY and CDR2 SVAAGI. The CDR3 consists of 12 residues. The CDR3 protein is CASSYLSEGYTF. For the CDR3, the DNA is TGTGCCAGCAGTTACTTAAGCGAGGGCTACACCTTC.

The sample holds one count of this clone. The chain uses TRBV30 and TRBJ1-2, with D maybe TRBD1 (6 bases). The germline V gene has CDR1 GTSNPN and CDR2 SVGIG (reference sequence). The CDR3 totals 14 residues. Trimming shortened V by 2 bases and J by 3 bases, and 13 bases separated the two germline ends. CDR3 loop: CAWSLQGRYYGYTF. The CDR3 coding sequence is TGTGCCTGGAGTCTCCAGGGGCGGTACTATGGCTACACCTTC.

V is TRBV6-5 and J is TRBJ2-5, with D maybe TRBD1 (5 bases). The CDR3 extends over 13 amino acids. From germline, CDR1 is MNHEY and CDR2 SVGAGI. V lost 5 bases to trimming and J lost 5 bases, with 12 bases between them. DNA of the CDR3: TGTGCCAGCAGTCTAACAGGCGTGGAGACCCAGTACTTC. Its protein product is CASSLTGVETQYF.

This clone was seen only once. The chain employs TRBV5-1 and TRBJ2-7; D might be TRBD1 (5 bases). CDR1 and CDR2 from the germline V gene are SGHRS and YFSETQ. V was trimmed by 3 bases and J by 1 base, leaving 11 bases between them. This CDR3 spans 14 amino acids. CDR3 in DNA: TGCGCCAGCAGCTCCGGCAAGGGGTCCTACGAGCAGTACTTC. As protein: CASSSGKGSYEQYF.

This clone was counted only a few times. This rearrangement joins TRBV6-5 to TRBJ1-2; no firm D call. The V end lost 5 bases, the J end lost 8 bases, and 18 bases lay between the germline ends. Germline V CDR1 and CDR2: MNHEY, SVGAGI. CDR3 length: 14 amino acids. In nucleotides, the CDR3 is TGTGCCAGCAGTCACGGACGGGGAGGTTACGGCTACACCTTC. This translates into CASSHGRGGYGYTF.

J is TRBJ1-1 and V is TRBV27; TRBD1 might be the D (6 bases). Between the trimmed V and J ends, which lost 4 bases and 6 bases, there was a span of 15 bases. Per germline, CDR1 MNHEY and CDR2 SMNVEV (reference sequence). This CDR3 has 14 residues. Here the CDR3 DNA reads TGTGCCAGCAGTTCAGGGGCGCGTGGCGCTGAAGCTTTCTTT. Translating it yields CASSSGARGAEAFF.

The chain links TRBV6-1 to TRBJ1-5; TRBD1 matches at 7 bases. Germline V CDR1 and CDR2: MNHNS, SASEGT. V shed 2 bases, J shed 2 bases, and the junction held 9 bases outside the gene matches. The CDR3 extends over 17 amino acids. CDR3 DNA sequence: TGTGCCAGCAGTGAATGCCAGGGGGGTCTGTGCAATCAGCCCCAGCATTTT. It translates to CASSECQGGLCNQPQHF.

The CDR3 sequence: CASSQDGTGVTEQYF. CDR3 nucleotides: TGCGCCAGCAGCCAGGACGGGACAGGGGTTACCGAGCAGTACTTC. The rearrangement links TRBV5-1 to TRBJ2-7, with 10 bases aligning to TRBD1. Germline assignment: CDR1 SGHRS and CDR2 YFSETQ. V trimming: 4 bases; J trimming: 6 bases; junction bases outside the gene matches: 10. CDR3 length: 15 amino acids.

The chain combines TRBV19 with TRBJ2-7; 14 bases map to TRBD2. After removal of 5 bases from V and 6 bases from J, the junction contained 6 bases not matched to a gene. CDR1 LNHDA and CDR2 SQIVND come from the germline V gene (reference sequence). The CDR3 has 15 amino acids. This CDR3 reads CASSVTSGGAGEQYF. In DNA, the CDR3 is TGTGCCAGTAGTGTGACTAGCGGGGGGGCCGGCGAGCAGTACTTC. Based on the CDR3 plus reference TRBV19 and TRBJ2-7, the full variable domain is DGGITQSPKYLFRKEGQNVTLSCEQNLNHDAMYWYRQDPGQGLRLIYYSQIVNDFQKGDIAEGYSVSREKKESFPLTVTSAQKNPTAFYLCASSVTSGGAGEQYFGPGTRLTVT.

The rearrangement joins TRBV30 to TRBJ1-6; D perhaps matches TRBD1 (6 bases). The CDR3 sequence is 16 residues long. V was trimmed by 2 bases and J by 3 bases, leaving 14 bases between them. Germline V gives CDR1 GTSNPN, CDR2 SVGIG (reference sequence). The CDR3 is CAWSSKGDSYNSPLHF. CDR3 coding DNA: TGTGCCTGGAGTAGCAAGGGGGATAGCTATAATTCACCCCTCCACTTT.

V is TRBV19 and J is TRBJ1-2, with 9 bases identical to TRBD1. The CDR3 totals 18 residues. The J segment lost 6 bases and the V segment lost 7 bases, leaving 21 bases of the junction unmatched. The germline V gene has CDR1 LNHDA and CDR2 SQIVND (reference sequence). The CDR3 here is CASTQLPGQGRLAHGYTF. In DNA, the CDR3 is TGTGCCAGTACCCAACTCCCGGGACAGGGTCGGTTAGCGCATGGCTACACCTTC.

This CDR3 is CASSAGQGGNYGYTF. The CDR3, as DNA: TGTGCCAGCAGCGCCGGACAAGGGGGCAACTATGGCTACACCTTC. The V call is TRBV9, the J call TRBJ1-2; TRBD1 aligns across 7 bases. The CDR3 extends over 15 amino acids. Germline CDR1 is SGDLS and CDR2 is YYNGEE. Trimming cost V 3 bases and J 2 bases; bases outside gene matches: 7.

The chain uses TRBV5-1 and TRBJ1-1, with a weak D call TRBD1 (6 bases). CDR1 is SGHRS, CDR2 YFSETQ, per germline. CDR3 length equals 13 residues. V lost 5 bases to trimming and J lost 3 bases, with 11 bases between them. The CDR3 reads CASRGGLDTEAFF. CDR3 in DNA: TGCGCCAGCAGGGGGGGGCTTGACACTGAAGCTTTCTTT.

The chain employs TRBV2 and TRBJ2-3; possibly TRBD1 for D (6 bases). CDR1 and CDR2 (germline): SNHLY, FYNNEI. The CDR3 consists of 15 residues. V was pared by 1 base and J by 4 bases, with 12 bases between. The CDR3 loop reads CASSEGGLRADTQYF. For the CDR3, the DNA is TGTGCCAGCAGTGAAGGGGGGCTGAGGGCAGATACGCAGTATTTT.

The V and J genes are TRBV4-1 and TRBJ1-5; perhaps TRBD1 as D (6 bases). The germline V gene encodes CDR1 MGHRA and CDR2 YSYEKL. Trimming pared 4 bases from V and 2 bases from J, leaving 15 bases between. This CDR3 has 16 amino acids. The CDR3 is CASSPATGLGNQPQHF. In DNA, the CDR3 is TGCGCCAGCAGCCCAGCTACAGGGCTCGGCAATCAGCCCCAGCATTTT.

J is TRBJ2-1 and V is TRBV7-9, with D possibly being TRBD2 (7 bases). Between the trimmed V and J ends, which lost 0 bases and 3 bases, there was a span of 12 bases. CDR3 size: 16 residues. Germline CDR1 SEHNR, CDR2 FQNEAQ (reference sequence). In DNA form, the CDR3 reads TGTGCCAGCAGCTTAGCGGCGGGGGCGAACTACAATGAGCAGTTCTTC. Residues: CASSLAAGANYNEQFF.